The entry below describes one T cell receptor (beta chain). The data derive from a study of blood T cell repertoires in COVID-19. For the study at large: Sites across the United States, Italy and Spain contributed samples from acute and convalescent COVID-19. In each case, the material was cDNA or gDNA derived from T cells, B-cell-depleted T cells, or PBMCs.

Original processing notes: Reference gene primers were amplified, and this amplification served to estimate nucleated cell counts. Method: immunoSEQ multiplex PCR; TCRdb's copy keeps in-frame clones and lacks some. The DNA gave D and trimming, while V, J and clone size come from that table. Of about 49,000 clones in the sample, less than 85% were seen once. V gave up 2 bases and J gave up 5 bases; unmatched junction bases: 1. This CDR3 region has 13 residues. In germline, CDR1 is MNHEY, CDR2 SVGEGT. The chain joins TRBV6-2 or TRBV6-3 to TRBJ1-2; 8 bases map to TRBD1. The receptor comes from a human donor in a cohort sampled during active COVID-19. The sequenced material came from peripheral blood. Here the CDR3 reads CASSYTGGYGYTF. Written as DNA, the CDR3 is TGTGCCAGCAGTTACACAGGGGGGTATGGCTACACCTTC.